This is a list of T cell receptor beta chains from one sample in a study of control samples from healthy donors and cancer patients. The protocol was immunoSEQ multiplex PCR, while the TCRdb copy is restricted to in-frame clones and leaves out a portion. The sample records tens of thousands of clones, 85% to 90% being singletons. The sample was PBMCs. The source is a woman aged 55 to 70 with head and neck cancer. Both conserved end residues are trimmed from each CDR3.

J gene: TRBJ2-7
V gene: TRBV29-1
CDR3 protein: SVQDSSYEQY

J gene: TRBJ2-6
V gene: TRBV19
CDR3 protein: ASSTQGGLSGANVLT

J gene: TRBJ2-1
V gene: TRBV9
CDR3 protein: ASNLAGGYNEQF

J gene: TRBJ2-4
V gene: TRBV4-3
CDR3 protein: ASSQDRPGAGLNIQY

J gene: TRBJ2-5
V gene: TRBV3-1/TRBV3-2
CDR3 protein: ASSLRTSGRTLQETQY

J gene: TRBJ2-2
V gene: TRBV5-1
CDR3 protein: ASSLEHRAIPPGELF

J gene: TRBJ2-1
V gene: TRBV29-1
CDR3 protein: SAQYESSYNEQF

J gene: TRBJ2-7
V gene: TRBV20-1
CDR3 protein: SASRSGGEQY

J gene: TRBJ1-6
V gene: TRBV9
CDR3 protein: ASSVEVGSPLH

J gene: TRBJ2-1
V gene: TRBV6-2/TRBV6-3
CDR3 protein: ASSRAGAAYNEQF

J gene: TRBJ2-7
V gene: TRBV7-9
CDR3 protein: ASRGTGSQNYEQY

J gene: TRBJ2-1
V gene: TRBV6-5
CDR3 protein: ASSYGWDSSYNEQF

J gene: TRBJ1-4
V gene: TRBV6-1
CDR3 protein: ASSEEGRDNEKLF

J gene: TRBJ2-3
V gene: TRBV5-4
CDR3 protein: ASSLGGDGADTQY

J gene: TRBJ2-7
V gene: TRBV6-6
CDR3 protein: ASSYPGTGTYEQY

J gene: TRBJ2-7
V gene: TRBV18
CDR3 protein: ASSPRTEAVEQY

J gene: TRBJ2-6
V gene: TRBV6-1
CDR3 protein: ASSESVLSGANVLT

J gene: TRBJ2-3
V gene: TRBV3-1/TRBV3-2
CDR3 protein: ASSQGPIIAGSTDTQY

J gene: TRBJ2-7
V gene: TRBV4-2
CDR3 protein: ASSHPLAGGTKREQY

J gene: TRBJ1-5
V gene: TRBV27
CDR3 protein: ASSLGTGASNQPQH

J gene: TRBJ2-1
V gene: TRBV6-5
CDR3 protein: ASSYSGTSGNNEQF

J gene: TRBJ1-1
V gene: TRBV3-1/TRBV3-2
CDR3 protein: ASSPPSGQGDLLE

J gene: TRBJ2-7
V gene: TRBV9
CDR3 protein: ASSVGDGRGGYEQY

J gene: TRBJ1-5
V gene: TRBV14
CDR3 protein: ASSLSNGQPQH

J gene: TRBJ2-7
V gene: TRBV7-2
CDR3 protein: ASSLSSGRAEEQY

J gene: TRBJ2-1
V gene: TRBV12-3/TRBV12-4
CDR3 protein: ASNGQGAGEQF

J gene: TRBJ2-1
V gene: TRBV5-1
CDR3 protein: ASSGSKGWNEQF

J gene: TRBJ1-1
V gene: TRBV7-9
CDR3 protein: ASRLQGSGKSTEAF

J gene: TRBJ2-3
V gene: TRBV7-9
CDR3 protein: ASSLGPLSLDGGTDTQY

J gene: TRBJ2-5
V gene: TRBV19
CDR3 protein: ASSNTPSGIQETQY

J gene: TRBJ1-3
V gene: TRBV6-2/TRBV6-3
CDR3 protein: ASSFPTVSGNTIY

J gene: TRBJ2-3
V gene: TRBV5-4
CDR3 protein: ASSLAREPSTDTQY

J gene: TRBJ1-5
V gene: TRBV2
CDR3 protein: ATRGTGVYQPQH

J gene: TRBJ2-7
V gene: TRBV19
CDR3 protein: ASSPGGLGVGEQY

J gene: TRBJ2-1
V gene: TRBV13
CDR3 protein: ASSFVGPMEPYNEQF

J gene: TRBJ2-5
V gene: TRBV7-6
CDR3 protein: ASSPGGWGRETQY

J gene: TRBJ1-3
V gene: TRBV29-1
CDR3 protein: SVATDSAGSGNTIY

J gene: TRBJ2-5
V gene: TRBV7-9
CDR3 protein: ASSLVTPSQETQY

J gene: TRBJ2-7
V gene: TRBV11-1
CDR3 protein: ASSLVTGDEQY

J gene: TRBJ2-2
V gene: TRBV6-5
CDR3 protein: ASSYSESGTRELF

J gene: TRBJ2-5
V gene: TRBV7-9
CDR3 protein: ASTRGQGLIETQY

J gene: TRBJ2-5
V gene: TRBV7-2
CDR3 protein: ASSNQVGGDLTQY

J gene: TRBJ1-2
V gene: TRBV28
CDR3 protein: ASSLRGGNGYT

J gene: TRBJ1-2
V gene: TRBV6-1
CDR3 protein: ASSEFSTGYT

J gene: TRBJ2-3
V gene: TRBV4-1
CDR3 protein: ASSQAKYGLSTDTQY

J gene: TRBJ2-1
V gene: TRBV28
CDR3 protein: ASSSIRDKLKNEQF

J gene: TRBJ2-2
V gene: TRBV30
CDR3 protein: ARDIANTGELF

J gene: TRBJ2-2
V gene: TRBV24-1
CDR3 protein: ATSDPGTGDTGELF

J gene: TRBJ1-3
V gene: TRBV6-5
CDR3 protein: ASSYTLQTGGNTIY

J gene: TRBJ2-3
V gene: TRBV7-2
CDR3 protein: ASSTRITDTQY

J gene: TRBJ1-3
V gene: TRBV28
CDR3 protein: ASTILDGDSGNTIY

J gene: TRBJ2-5
V gene: TRBV18
CDR3 protein: ASSLRSGPETQY